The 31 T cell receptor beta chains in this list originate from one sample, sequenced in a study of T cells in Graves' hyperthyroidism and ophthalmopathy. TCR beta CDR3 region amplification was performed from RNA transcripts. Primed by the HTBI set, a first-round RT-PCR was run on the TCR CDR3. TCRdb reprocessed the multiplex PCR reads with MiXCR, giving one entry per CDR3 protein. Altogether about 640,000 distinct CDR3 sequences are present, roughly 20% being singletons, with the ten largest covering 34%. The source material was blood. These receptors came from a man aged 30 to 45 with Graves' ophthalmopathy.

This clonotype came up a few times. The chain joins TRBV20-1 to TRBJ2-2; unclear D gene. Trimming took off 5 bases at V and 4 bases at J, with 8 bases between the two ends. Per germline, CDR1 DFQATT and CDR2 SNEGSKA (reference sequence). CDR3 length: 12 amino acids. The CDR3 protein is CSAEHGTGELFF. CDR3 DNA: TGCAGTGCTGAGCATGGCACCGGGGAGCTGTTTTTT.

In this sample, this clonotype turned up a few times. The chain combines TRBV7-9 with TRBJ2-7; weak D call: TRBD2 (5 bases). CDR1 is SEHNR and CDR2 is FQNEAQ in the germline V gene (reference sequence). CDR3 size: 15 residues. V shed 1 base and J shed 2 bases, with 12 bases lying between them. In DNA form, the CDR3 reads TGTGCCAGCAGCTTAGTACGCGGGCCCACCTACGAGCAGTACTTC. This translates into CASSLVRGPTYEQYF.

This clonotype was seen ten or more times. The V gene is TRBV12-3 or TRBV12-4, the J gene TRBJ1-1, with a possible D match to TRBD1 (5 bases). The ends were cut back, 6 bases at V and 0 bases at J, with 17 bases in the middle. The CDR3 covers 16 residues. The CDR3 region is CASRDLTDYLNTEAFF. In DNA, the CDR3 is TGTGCCAGCAGGGACCTGACAGATTATTTGAACACTGAAGCTTTCTTT.

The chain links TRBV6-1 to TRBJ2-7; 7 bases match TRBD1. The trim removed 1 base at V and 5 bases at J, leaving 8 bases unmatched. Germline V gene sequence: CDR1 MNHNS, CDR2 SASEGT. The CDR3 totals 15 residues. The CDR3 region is CASSEEGRGTHEQYF. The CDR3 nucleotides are TGTGCCAGCAGTGAAGAGGGCAGGGGGACCCACGAGCAGTACTTC.

The DNA for the CDR3 is TGCGCCAGCAGCCAAGGGAATGGCTATGAGCAGTTCTTC. This translates into CASSQGNGYEQFF. The chain uses TRBV4-1 and TRBJ2-1, with no clear D. Germline V lookup: CDR1 MGHRA, CDR2 YSYEKL. The ends were cut back, 1 base at V and 8 bases at J, with 9 bases in the middle. The CDR3 runs to 13 residues.

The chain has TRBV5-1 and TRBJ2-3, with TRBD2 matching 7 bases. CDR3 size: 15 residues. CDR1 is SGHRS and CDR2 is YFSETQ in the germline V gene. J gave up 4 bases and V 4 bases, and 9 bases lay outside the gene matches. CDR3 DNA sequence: TGCGCCAGCAGCCAAGAGGGGAGGGCCGCAGATACGCAGTATTTT. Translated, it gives CASSQEGRAADTQYF.

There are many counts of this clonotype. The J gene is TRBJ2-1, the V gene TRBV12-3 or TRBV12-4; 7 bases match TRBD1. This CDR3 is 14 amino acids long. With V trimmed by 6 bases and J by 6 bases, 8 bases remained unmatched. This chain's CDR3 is CASSSTGVSNEQFF. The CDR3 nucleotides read TGTGCCAGCAGCTCCACAGGGGTTAGCAATGAGCAGTTCTTC.

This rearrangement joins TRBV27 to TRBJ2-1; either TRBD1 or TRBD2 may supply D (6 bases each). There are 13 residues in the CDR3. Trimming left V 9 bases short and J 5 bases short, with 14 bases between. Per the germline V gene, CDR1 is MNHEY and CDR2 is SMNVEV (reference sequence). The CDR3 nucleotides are TGTGCCAGTCGGGGGCTGGAACACAATGAGCAGTTCTTC. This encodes CASRGLEHNEQFF.

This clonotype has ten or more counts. CDR3 sequence: CASSLASGPNNEQFF. The CDR3 DNA is TGTGCCAGCAGCTTAGCTAGCGGACCGAACAATGAGCAGTTCTTC. V usage is TRBV11-1 and J usage is TRBJ2-1; tentative D call: TRBD2 (6 bases). Germline V gives CDR1 SGHAT, CDR2 FQDESV (reference sequence). The CDR3 spans 15 residues. The V gene lost 0 bases and the J gene lost 5 bases, with 11 bases spanning the gap.

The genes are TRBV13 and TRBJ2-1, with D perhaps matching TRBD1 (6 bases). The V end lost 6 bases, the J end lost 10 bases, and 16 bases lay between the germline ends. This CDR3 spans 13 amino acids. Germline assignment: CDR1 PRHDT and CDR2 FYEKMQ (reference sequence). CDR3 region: CASSFGQGSEQFF. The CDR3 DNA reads TGTGCCAGCAGTTTTGGCCAGGGGTCCGAGCAGTTCTTC.

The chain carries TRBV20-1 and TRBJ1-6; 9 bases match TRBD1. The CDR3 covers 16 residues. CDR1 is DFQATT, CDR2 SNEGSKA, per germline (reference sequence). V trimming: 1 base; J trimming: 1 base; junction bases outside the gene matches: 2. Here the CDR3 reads CSARVGQGSYNSPLHF. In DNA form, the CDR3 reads TGCAGTGCTAGAGTCGGACAGGGGTCCTATAATTCACCCCTCCACTTT.

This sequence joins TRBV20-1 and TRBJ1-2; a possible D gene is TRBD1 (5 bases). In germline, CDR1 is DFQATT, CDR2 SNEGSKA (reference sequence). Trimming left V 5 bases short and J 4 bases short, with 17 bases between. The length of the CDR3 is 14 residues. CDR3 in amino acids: CSASPKGVFYGYTF. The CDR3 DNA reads TGCAGTGCTTCACCCAAAGGGGTCTTCTATGGCTACACCTTC.

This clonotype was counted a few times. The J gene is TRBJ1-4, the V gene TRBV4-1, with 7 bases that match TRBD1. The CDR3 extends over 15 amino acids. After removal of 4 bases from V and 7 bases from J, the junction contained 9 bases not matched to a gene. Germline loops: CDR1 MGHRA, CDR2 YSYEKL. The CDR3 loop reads CASSLGTEVTEKLFF. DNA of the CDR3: TGCGCCAGCAGCCTCGGGACAGAGGTAACTGAAAAACTGTTTTTT.

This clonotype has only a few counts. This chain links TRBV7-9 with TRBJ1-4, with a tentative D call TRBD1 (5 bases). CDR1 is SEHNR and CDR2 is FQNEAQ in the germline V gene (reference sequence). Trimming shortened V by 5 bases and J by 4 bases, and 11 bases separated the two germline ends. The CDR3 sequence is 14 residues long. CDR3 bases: TGTGCCAGCAGCATCCGGGACGGTAATGAAAAACTGTTTTTT. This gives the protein CASSIRDGNEKLFF.

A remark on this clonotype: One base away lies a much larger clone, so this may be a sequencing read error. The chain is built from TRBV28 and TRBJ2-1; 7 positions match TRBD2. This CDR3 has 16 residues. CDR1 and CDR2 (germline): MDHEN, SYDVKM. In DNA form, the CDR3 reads TGTGCCAGCAGTTTATTATCGGCGGGAGTTAGCAATGGGCAGTTCTTC. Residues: CASSLLSAGVSNGQFF.

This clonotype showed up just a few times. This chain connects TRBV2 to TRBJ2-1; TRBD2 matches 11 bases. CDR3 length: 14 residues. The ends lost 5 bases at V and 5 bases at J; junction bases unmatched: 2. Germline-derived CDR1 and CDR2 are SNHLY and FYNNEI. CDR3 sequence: CASSLAGGNNEQFF. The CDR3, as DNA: TGTGCCAGCAGTTTAGCGGGAGGGAACAATGAGCAGTTCTTC.

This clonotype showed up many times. CDR3 region: CAWSYRGSDEQYF. The DNA for the CDR3 is TGTGCCTGGAGTTATAGGGGGTCGGACGAGCAGTACTTC. This chain connects TRBV30 to TRBJ2-7; D possibly corresponds to TRBD1 (6 bases). Per germline, CDR1 GTSNPN and CDR2 SVGIG (reference sequence). V was pared by 2 bases and J by 5 bases, with 13 bases between. The CDR3 is made up of 13 amino acids.

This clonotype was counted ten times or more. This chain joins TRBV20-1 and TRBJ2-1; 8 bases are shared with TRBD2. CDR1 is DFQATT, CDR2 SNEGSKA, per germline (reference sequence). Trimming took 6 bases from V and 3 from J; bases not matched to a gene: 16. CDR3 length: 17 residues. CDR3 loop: CSALRVGGRNLYNEQFF. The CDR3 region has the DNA TGCAGTGCCCTTCGTGTGGGCGGGAGGAATCTCTACAATGAGCAGTTCTTC.

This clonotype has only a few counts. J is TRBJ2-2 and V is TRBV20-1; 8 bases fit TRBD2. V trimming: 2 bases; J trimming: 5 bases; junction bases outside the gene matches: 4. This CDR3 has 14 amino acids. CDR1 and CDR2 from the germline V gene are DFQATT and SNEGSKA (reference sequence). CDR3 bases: TGCAGTGCTAGATTTGCGGGGGGAACCGGGGAGCTGTTTTTT. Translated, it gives CSARFAGGTGELFF.

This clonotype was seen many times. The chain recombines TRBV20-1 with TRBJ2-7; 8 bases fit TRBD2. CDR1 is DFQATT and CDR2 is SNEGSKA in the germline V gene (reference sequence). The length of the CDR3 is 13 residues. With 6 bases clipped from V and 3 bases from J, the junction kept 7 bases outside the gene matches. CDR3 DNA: TGCAGTGCATCTAGCGGGCCGTACTACGAGCAGTACTTC. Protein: CSASSGPYYEQYF.

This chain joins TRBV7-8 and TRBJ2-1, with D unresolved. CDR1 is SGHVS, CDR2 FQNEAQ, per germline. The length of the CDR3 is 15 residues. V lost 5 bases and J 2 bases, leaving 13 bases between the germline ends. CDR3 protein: CASSRRLDAYNEQFF. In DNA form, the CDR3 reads TGTGCCAGCAGCCGAAGACTTGACGCCTACAATGAGCAGTTCTTC.

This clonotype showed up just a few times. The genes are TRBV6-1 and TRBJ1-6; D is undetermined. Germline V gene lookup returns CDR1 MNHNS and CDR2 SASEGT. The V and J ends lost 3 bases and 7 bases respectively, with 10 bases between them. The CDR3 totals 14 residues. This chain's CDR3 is CASSEVDINSPLHF. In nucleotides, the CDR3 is TGTGCCAGCAGTGAGGTTGACATAAATTCACCCCTCCACTTT.

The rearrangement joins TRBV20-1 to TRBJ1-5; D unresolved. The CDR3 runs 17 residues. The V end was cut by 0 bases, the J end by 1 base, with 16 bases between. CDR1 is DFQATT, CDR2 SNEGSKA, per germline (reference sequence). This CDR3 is CSARDSSTRVSNQPQHF. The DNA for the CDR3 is TGCAGTGCTAGAGATTCCTCTACAAGAGTGAGCAATCAGCCCCAGCATTTT.

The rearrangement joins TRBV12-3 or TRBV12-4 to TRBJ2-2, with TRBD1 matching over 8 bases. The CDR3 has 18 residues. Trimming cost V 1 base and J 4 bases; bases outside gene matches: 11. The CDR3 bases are TGTGCCAGCAGTTTAGTATCTGGGCAGGGGGCTGGCACCGGGGAGCTGTTTTTT. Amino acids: CASSLVSGQGAGTGELFF.

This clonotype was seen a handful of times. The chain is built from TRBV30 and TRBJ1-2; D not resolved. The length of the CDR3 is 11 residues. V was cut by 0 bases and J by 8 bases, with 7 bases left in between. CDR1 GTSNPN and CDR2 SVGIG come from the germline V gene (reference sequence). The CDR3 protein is CAWSVGQGYTF. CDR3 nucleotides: TGTGCCTGGAGTGTAGGCCAGGGCTACACCTTC.

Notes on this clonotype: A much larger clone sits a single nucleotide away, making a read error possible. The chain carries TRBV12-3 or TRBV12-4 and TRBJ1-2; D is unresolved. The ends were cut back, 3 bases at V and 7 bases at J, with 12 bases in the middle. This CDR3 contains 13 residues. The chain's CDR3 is CASSFVRDCGYTF. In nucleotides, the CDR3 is TGTGCCAGCAGTTTCGTCAGAGACTGTGGCTACACCTTC.

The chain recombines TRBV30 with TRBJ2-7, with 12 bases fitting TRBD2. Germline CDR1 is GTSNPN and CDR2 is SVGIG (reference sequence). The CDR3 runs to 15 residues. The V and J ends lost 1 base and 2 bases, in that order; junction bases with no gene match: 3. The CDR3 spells CAWSGLAGAAYEQYF. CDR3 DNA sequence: TGTGCCTGGAGTGGACTAGCGGGAGCGGCCTACGAGCAGTACTTC.

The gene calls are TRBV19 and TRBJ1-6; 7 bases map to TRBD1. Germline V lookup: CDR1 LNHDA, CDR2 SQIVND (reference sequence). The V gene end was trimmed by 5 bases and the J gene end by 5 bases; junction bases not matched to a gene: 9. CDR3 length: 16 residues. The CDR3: CASSGGPGQHNSPLHF. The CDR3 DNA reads TGTGCCAGTAGTGGGGGACCGGGACAGCATAATTCACCCCTCCACTTT.

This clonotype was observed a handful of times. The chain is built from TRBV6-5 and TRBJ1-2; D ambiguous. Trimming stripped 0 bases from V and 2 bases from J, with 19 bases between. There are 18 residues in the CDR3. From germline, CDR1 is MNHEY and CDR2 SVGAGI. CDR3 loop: CASSYSTSQLARNYGYTF. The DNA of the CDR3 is TGTGCCAGCAGTTACTCGACCTCACAGTTAGCCAGAAACTATGGCTACACCTTC.

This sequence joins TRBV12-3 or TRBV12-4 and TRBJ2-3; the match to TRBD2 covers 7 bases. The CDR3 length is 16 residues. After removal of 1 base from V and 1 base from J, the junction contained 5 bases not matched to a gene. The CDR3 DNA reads TGTGCCAGCAGTTTAGGGCGGGAGCACGGCACAGATACGCAGTATTTT. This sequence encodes CASSLGREHGTDTQYF.

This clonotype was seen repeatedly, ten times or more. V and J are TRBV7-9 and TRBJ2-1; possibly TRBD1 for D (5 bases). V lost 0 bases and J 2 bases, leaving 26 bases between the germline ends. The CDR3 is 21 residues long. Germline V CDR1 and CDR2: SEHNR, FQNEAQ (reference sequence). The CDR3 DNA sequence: TGTGCCAGCAGCTTAGCGCATGGGGCTCTAGATCGGCGAACAACCTACAATGAGCAGTTCTTC. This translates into CASSLAHGALDRRTTYNEQFF.